The 5 T cell receptor beta chains listed next were all sequenced from one sample in a study of early T cells in non-severe SARS-CoV-2 infection. TCRdb processed the 5' RACE reads anew with MiXCR; each CDR3 protein has one entry. The sample shows tens of thousands of distinct CDR3 sequences, roughly 21% of them seen only once. Sequencing was performed on whole blood, taken at baseline. The receptors were sampled from an adult who was a healthcare worker with PCR-confirmed SARS-CoV-2 infection or an uninfected control (not recorded which).

This clonotype came up a few times. This rearrangement joins TRBV12-3 or TRBV12-4 to TRBJ1-1; D unclear. V was trimmed by 5 bases and J by 8 bases, leaving 12 bases between them. CDR3 size: 12 residues. CDR3 region: CASSPLSGEAFF. CDR3 coding DNA: TGTGCCAGCAGTCCCCTCAGTGGGGAAGCTTTCTTT.

V usage is TRBV5-1 and J usage is TRBJ1-2; D might be TRBD1 (6 bases). Per germline, CDR1 SGHRS and CDR2 YFSETQ. The CDR3 length is 14 residues. Trimming took off 1 base at V and 10 bases at J, with 17 bases between the two ends. The CDR3 nucleotides read TGCGCCAGCAGCTTGCAACAGGGAGAGAGTGTCTACACCTTC. This translates into CASSLQQGESVYTF.

V usage is TRBV7-9 and J usage is TRBJ2-7, with D possibly being TRBD1 (6 bases). The CDR3 length is 15 residues. The germline CDR1 and CDR2 sequences are SEHNR and FQNEAQ (reference sequence). V was shortened by 1 base and J by 6 bases, with 16 bases between the two germline ends. This CDR3 reads CASSLVRGGPPEQYF. In nucleotides, the CDR3 is TGTGCCAGCAGCTTAGTAAGAGGGGGTCCTCCCGAGCAGTACTTC. Supplemented by reference TRBV7-9 and TRBJ2-7, the full variable domain reads DTGVSQNPRHKITKRGQNVTFRCDPISEHNRLYWYRQTLGQGPEFLTYFQNEAQLEKSRLLSDRFSAERPKGSFSTLEIQRTEQGDSAMYLCASSLVRGGPPEQYFGPGTRLTVT.

The chain links TRBV30 to TRBJ1-2; D unclear. This CDR3 comprises 11 residues. CDR1 is GTSNPN and CDR2 is SVGIG in the germline V gene (reference sequence). With 2 bases removed from V and 4 bases from J, the gap between germline ends came to 5 bases. CDR3: CAWSIGYGYTF. CDR3 bases: TGTGCCTGGAGTATTGGCTATGGCTACACCTTC.

The CDR3 coding sequence is TGTGCCACACTCACGGCCTCTGGGGCCAACGTCCTGACTTTC. Translating it yields CATLTASGANVLTF. This chain links TRBV6-5 with TRBJ2-6, with unresolved D. Germline V gene lookup returns CDR1 MNHEY and CDR2 SVGAGI. V lost 10 bases to trimming and J lost 0 bases, with 10 bases between them. The CDR3 has 14 residues.